This T cell receptor beta chain derives from a study of blood T cell repertoires in COVID-19. Study summary: Acute and convalescent COVID-19 specimens originated in the United States, Italy and Spain.

The table came from immunoSEQ multiplex PCR; TCRdb's copy has only in-frame clones and leaves some out. The profile shows over 130,000 clones, roughly four fifths of them singletons. J was trimmed by 0 bases and V by 3 bases; bases with no gene match: 5. Germline loops: CDR1 SGDLS, CDR2 YYNGEE. The CDR3 consists of 16 residues. Sequencing was performed on peripheral blood. The chain recombines TRBV9 with TRBJ2-3; 9 bases map to TRBD1. This clonotype was sampled from a human donor in a cohort sampled during active COVID-19. The CDR3 protein is CASSAGTGTSTDTQYF. The CDR3 DNA is TGTGCCAGCAGCGCGGGGACAGGGACTAGCACAGATACGCAGTATTTT.